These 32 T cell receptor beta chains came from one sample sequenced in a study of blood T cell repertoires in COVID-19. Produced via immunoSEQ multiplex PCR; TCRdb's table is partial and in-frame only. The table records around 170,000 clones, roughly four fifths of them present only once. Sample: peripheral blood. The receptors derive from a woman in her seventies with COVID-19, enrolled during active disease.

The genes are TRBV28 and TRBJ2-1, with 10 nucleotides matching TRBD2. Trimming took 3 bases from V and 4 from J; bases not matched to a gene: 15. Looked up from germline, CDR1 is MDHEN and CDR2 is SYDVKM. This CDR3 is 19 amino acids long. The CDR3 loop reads CASSFSSRSSGSRYNEQFF. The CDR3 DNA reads TGTGCCAGCAGTTTCAGCTCAAGATCTAGCGGGAGCCGTTACAATGAGCAGTTCTTC.

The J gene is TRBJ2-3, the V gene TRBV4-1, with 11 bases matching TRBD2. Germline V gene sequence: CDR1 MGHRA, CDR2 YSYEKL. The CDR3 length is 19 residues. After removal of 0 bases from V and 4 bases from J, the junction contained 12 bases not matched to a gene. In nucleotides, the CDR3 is TGCGCCAGCAGCCAAGATGGCCTTAGCGGGAGGGCCAAGGCAGATACGCAGTATTTT. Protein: CASSQDGLSGRAKADTQYF.

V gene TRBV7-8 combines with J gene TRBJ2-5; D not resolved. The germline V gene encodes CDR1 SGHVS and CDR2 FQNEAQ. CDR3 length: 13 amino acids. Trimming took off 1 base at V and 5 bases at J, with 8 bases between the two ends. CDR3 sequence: CASSLGAEETQYF. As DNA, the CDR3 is TGTGCCAGCAGCTTAGGGGCCGAGGAGACCCAGTACTTC.

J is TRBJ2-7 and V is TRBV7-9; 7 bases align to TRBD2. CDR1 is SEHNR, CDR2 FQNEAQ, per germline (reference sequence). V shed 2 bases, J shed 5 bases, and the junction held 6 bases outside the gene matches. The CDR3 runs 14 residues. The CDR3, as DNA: TGTGCCAGCAGCTTAAATGCGGGAGAACACGAGCAGTACTTC. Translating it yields CASSLNAGEHEQYF.

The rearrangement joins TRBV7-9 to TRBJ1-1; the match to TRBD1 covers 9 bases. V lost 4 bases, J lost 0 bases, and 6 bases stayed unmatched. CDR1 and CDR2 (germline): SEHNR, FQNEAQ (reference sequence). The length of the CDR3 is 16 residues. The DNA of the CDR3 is TGTGCCAGCAGCTCGGACAGGGGCTTTATGAACACTGAAGCTTTCTTT. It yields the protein CASSSDRGFMNTEAFF. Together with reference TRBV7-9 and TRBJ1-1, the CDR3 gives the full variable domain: DTGVSQNPRHKITKRGQNVTFRCDPISEHNRLYWYRQTLGQGPEFLTYFQNEAQLEKSRLLSDRFSAERPKGSFSTLEIQRTEQGDSAMYLCASSSDRGFMNTEAFFGQGTRLTVV.

In DNA form, the CDR3 reads TGTGCCTGGAGTGGGGGTTTAAAGGGGGAAAAACTGTTTTTT. Residues: CAWSGGLKGEKLFF. The chain links TRBV30 to TRBJ1-4, with a weak D call TRBD1 (5 bases). The CDR3 extends over 14 amino acids. Germline V gene sequence: CDR1 GTSNPN, CDR2 SVGIG (reference sequence). The V and J ends lost 1 base and 8 bases respectively, with 14 bases between them.

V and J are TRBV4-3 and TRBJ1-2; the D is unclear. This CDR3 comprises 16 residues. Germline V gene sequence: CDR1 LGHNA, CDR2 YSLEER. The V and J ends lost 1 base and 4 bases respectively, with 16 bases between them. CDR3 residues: CASSQGSSSPIYGYTF. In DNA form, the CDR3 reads TGCGCCAGCAGCCAAGGGTCTAGCTCCCCGATCTATGGCTACACCTTC.

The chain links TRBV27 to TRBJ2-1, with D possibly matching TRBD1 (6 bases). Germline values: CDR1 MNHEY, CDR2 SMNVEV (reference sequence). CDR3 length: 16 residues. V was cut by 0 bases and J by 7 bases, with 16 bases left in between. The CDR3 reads CASSLSSRGQGNEQFF. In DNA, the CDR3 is TGTGCCAGCAGTTTATCGTCGCGAGGGCAGGGGAATGAGCAGTTCTTC.

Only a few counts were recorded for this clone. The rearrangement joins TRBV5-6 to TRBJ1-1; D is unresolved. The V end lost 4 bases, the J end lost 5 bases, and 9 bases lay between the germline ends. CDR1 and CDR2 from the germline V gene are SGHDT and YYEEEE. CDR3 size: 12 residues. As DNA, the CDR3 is TGTGCCAGCAGCAGAATTCAGACTGAAGCTTTCTTT. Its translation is CASSRIQTEAFF.

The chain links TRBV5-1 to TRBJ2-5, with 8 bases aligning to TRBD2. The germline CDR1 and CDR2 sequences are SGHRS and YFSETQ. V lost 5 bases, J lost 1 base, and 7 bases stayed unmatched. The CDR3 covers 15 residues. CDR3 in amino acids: CASSQFGGAQETQYF. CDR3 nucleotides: TGCGCCAGCAGTCAATTCGGGGGGGCCCAAGAGACCCAGTACTTC.

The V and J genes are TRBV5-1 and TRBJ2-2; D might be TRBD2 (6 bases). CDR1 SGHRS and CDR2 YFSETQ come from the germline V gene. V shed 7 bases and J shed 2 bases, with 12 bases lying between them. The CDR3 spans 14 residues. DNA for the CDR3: TGCGCCAGCTCGAGCGGGTCCAACACCGGGGAGCTGTTTTTT. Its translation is CASSSGSNTGELFF. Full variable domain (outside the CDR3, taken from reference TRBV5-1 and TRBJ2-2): KAGVTQTPRYLIKTRGQQVTLSCSPISGHRSVSWYQQTPGQGLQFLFEYFSETQRNKGNFPGRFSGRQFSNSRSEMNVSTLELGDSALYLCASSSGSNTGELFFGEGSRLTVL.

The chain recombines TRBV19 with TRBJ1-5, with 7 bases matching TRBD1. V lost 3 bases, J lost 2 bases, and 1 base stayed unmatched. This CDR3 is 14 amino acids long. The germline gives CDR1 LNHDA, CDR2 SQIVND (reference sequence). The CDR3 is CASSIQGGNQPQHF. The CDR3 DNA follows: TGTGCCAGTAGTATTCAGGGGGGCAATCAGCCCCAGCATTTT.

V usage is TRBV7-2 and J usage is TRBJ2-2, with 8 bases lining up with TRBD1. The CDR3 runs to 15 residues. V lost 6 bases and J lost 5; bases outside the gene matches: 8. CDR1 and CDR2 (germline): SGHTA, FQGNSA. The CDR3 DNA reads TGTGCCAGCAGTTCAGGGGGCGAGAGGACCGGGGAGCTGTTTTTT. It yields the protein CASSSGGERTGELFF.

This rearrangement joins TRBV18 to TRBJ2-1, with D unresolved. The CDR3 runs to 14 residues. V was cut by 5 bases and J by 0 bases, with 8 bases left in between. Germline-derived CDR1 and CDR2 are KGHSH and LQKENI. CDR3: CASSSLNSYNEQFF. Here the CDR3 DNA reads TGTGCCAGCTCATCCCTAAACTCCTACAATGAGCAGTTCTTC.

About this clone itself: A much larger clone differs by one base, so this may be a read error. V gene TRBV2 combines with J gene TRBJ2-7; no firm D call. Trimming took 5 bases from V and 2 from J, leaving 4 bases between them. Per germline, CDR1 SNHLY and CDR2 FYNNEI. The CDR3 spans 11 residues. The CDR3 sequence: CASSQAYEQYF. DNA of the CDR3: TGTGCCAGCAGTCAGGCCTACGAGCAGTACTTC.

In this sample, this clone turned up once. The CDR3 sequence is CAWSRDRGGYGYTF. The CDR3 nucleotides read TGTGCCTGGTCCCGGGACAGGGGTGGCTATGGCTACACCTTC. The chain links TRBV30 to TRBJ1-2; 10 bases are a match to TRBD1. The germline V gene encodes CDR1 GTSNPN and CDR2 SVGIG (reference sequence). CDR3 length equals 14 residues. With 5 bases clipped from V and 4 bases from J, the junction kept 7 bases outside the gene matches.

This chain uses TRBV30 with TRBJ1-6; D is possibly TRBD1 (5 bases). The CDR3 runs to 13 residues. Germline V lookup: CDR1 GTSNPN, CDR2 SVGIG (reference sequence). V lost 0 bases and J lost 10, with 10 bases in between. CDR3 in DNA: TGTGCCTGGAGTGTAGGGGCAGGATCACCCCTCCACTTT. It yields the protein CAWSVGAGSPLHF.

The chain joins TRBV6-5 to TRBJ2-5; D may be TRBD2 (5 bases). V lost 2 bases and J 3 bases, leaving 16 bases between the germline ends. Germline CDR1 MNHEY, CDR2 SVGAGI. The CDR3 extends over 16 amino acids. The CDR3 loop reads CASSYSSEGFEETQYF. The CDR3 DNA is TGTGCCAGCAGTTACAGCAGCGAGGGTTTTGAAGAGACCCAGTACTTC.

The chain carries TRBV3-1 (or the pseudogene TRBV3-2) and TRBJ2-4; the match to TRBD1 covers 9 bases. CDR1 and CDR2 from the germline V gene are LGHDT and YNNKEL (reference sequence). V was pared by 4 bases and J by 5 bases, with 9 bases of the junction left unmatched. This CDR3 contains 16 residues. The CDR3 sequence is CASSLRDRATENIQYF. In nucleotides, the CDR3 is TGTGCCAGCAGCCTACGGGACAGGGCTACCGAAAACATTCAGTACTTC.

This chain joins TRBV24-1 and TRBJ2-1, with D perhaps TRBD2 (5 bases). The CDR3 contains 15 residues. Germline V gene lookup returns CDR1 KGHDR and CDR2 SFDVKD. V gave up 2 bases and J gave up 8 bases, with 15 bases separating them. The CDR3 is CATSDSGLGRDEQFF. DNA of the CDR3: TGTGCCACCAGTGATTCCGGACTCGGCCGTGATGAGCAGTTCTTC.

As DNA, the CDR3 is TGTGCCAGCAGTTTGTGGACTAGCGGGAGGACAGATACGCAGTATTTT. Encoded protein: CASSLWTSGRTDTQYF. J is TRBJ2-3 and V is TRBV27, with 14 bases fitting TRBD2. Germline CDR1 is MNHEY and CDR2 is SMNVEV (reference sequence). Trimming took 3 bases from V and 3 from J; bases not matched to a gene: 2. The CDR3 runs to 16 residues.

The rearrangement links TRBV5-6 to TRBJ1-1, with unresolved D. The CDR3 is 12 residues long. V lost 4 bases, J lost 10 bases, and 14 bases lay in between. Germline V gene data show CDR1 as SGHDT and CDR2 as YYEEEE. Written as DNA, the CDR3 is TGTGCCAGCAGCACTGAGAGGAGCGGAGCTTTCTTT. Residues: CASSTERSGAFF.

The CDR3 here is CASSIHRNTDTQYF. The CDR3 bases are TGTGCCAGTAGTATACACAGGAACACAGATACGCAGTATTTT. The chain combines TRBV19 with TRBJ2-3; D is possibly TRBD1 (5 bases). The CDR3 contains 14 residues. Trimming left V 2 bases short and J 2 bases short, with 8 bases between. Germline lookup yields CDR1 LNHDA and CDR2 SQIVND (reference sequence).

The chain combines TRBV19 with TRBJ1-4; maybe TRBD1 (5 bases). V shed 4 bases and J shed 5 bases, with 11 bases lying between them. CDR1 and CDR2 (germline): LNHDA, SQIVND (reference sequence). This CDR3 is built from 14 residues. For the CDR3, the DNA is TGTGCCAGTAGTACCCGCGGGGGAAATGAAAAACTGTTTTTT. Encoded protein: CASSTRGGNEKLFF.

CDR3 protein: CASSPPTYEQYF. The CDR3 DNA reads TGTGCCAGCAGCCCCCCCACCTACGAGCAGTACTTC. The chain has TRBV7-2 and TRBJ2-7, with D hard to call. Germline assignment: CDR1 SGHTA and CDR2 FQGNSA. The CDR3 extends over 12 amino acids. The V and J ends lost 5 bases and 2 bases respectively, with 7 bases between them.

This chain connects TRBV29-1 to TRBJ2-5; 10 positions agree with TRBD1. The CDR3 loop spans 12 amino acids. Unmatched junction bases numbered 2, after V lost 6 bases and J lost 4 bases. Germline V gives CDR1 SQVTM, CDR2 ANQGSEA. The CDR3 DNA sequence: TGCAGCGTAAGACAGGGGGCAGAGACCCAGTACTTC. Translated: CSVRQGAETQYF. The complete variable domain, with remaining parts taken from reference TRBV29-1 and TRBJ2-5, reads SAVISQKPSRDICQRGTSLTIQCQVDSQVTMMFWYRQQPGQSLTLIATANQGSEATYESGFVIDKFPISRPNLTFSTLTVSNMSPEDSSIYLCSVRQGAETQYFGPGTRLLVL.

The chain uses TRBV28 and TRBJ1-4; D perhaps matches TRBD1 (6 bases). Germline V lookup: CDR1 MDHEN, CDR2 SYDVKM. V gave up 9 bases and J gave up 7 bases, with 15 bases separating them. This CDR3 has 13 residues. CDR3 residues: CASEQGAGEKLFF. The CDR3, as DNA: TGTGCCAGTGAACAGGGCGCCGGTGAAAAACTGTTTTTT.

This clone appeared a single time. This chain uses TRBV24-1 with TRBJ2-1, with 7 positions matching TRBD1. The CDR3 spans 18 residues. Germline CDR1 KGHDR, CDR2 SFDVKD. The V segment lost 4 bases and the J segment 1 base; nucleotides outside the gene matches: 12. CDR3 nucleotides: TGTGCCACCAGTGACCAGGGACAGATGAGGGGTTCCTACAATGAGCAGTTCTTC. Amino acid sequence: CATSDQGQMRGSYNEQFF.

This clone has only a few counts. The CDR3 DNA follows: TGTGCCTGGAAGAAGCGGGGGCGGGACGAGCAGTACTTC. Its translation is CAWKKRGRDEQYF. The gene calls are TRBV30 and TRBJ2-7, with TRBD2 matching over 8 bases. The V and J ends lost 4 bases and 5 bases, in that order; junction bases with no gene match: 7. The CDR3 is made up of 13 amino acids. CDR1 and CDR2 (germline): GTSNPN, SVGIG (reference sequence).

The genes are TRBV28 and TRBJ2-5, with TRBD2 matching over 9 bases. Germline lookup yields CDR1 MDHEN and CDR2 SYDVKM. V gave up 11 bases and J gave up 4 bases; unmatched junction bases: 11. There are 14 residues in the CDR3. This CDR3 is CASGGAGGVETQYF. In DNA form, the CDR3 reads TGTGCCTCAGGAGGAGCGGGAGGTGTAGAGACCCAGTACTTC.

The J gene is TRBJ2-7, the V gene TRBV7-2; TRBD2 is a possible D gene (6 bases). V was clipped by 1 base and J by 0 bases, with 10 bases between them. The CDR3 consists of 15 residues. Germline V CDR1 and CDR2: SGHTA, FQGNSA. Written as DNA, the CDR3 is TGTGCCAGCAGCTTAGTGGAGGGGCTCTCCTACGAGCAGTACTTC. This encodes CASSLVEGLSYEQYF. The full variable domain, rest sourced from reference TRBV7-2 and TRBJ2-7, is GAGVSQSPSNKVTEKGKDVELRCDPISGHTALYWYRQSLGQGLEFLIYFQGNSAPDKSGLPSDRFSAERTGGSVSTLTIQRTQQEDSAVYLCASSLVEGLSYEQYFGPGTRLTVT.

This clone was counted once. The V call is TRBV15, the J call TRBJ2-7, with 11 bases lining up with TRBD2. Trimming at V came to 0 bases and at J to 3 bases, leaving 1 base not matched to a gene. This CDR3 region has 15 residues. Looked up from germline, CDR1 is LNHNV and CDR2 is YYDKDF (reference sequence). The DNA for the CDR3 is TGTGCCACCAGCAGAGAGACTAGCGGGAACTACGAGCAGTACTTC. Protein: CATSRETSGNYEQYF.